The clone carrying this T cell receptor beta chain was picked up many times. The V and J ends lost 10 bases and 4 bases, in that order; junction bases with no gene match: 5. The CDR3 sequence is 13 residues long. Germline V lookup: CDR1 MNHNS, CDR2 SASEGT. TCRdb ran MiXCR on the 5' RACE reads and lists one entry per CDR3 protein. The table lists tens of thousands of distinct CDR3 sequences, about a quarter of them singletons, with approximately 2.1% in the top ten. Tregs were sorted as CD4+CD25+CD127-/low cells. This chain links TRBV6-1 with TRBJ2-1, with TRBD2 matching over 9 bases. This receptor was identified in a female donor with breast cancer. The source material was tumor-infiltrating Tregs sorted from the breast tumor. CDR3 region: CAIPTSGYNEQFF. The CDR3 DNA reads TGTGCCATCCCAACTAGCGGGTACAATGAGCAGTTCTTC.